These 5 T cell receptor beta chains originate from one sample sequenced in a study of tumor-infiltrating lymphocytes in primary liver carcinoma. From roughly 470 ng total RNA, TCR beta cDNA was generated with a primer in the constant region. Researchers made the TCR beta libraries by running three nested multiplex PCR rounds with slightly modified ARM-PCR. For around 11 cycles apiece, the opening two PCR rounds ran with TRBV1-TRBV30 forward primers and a C-beta reverse primer. Via MiXCR, TCRdb re-called the multiplex PCR reads, giving one row per CDR3 protein. The data hold some 320,000 distinct CDR3 sequences, with roughly 60% observed a single time. Blood RNA originated from unsorted whole blood, with germline DNA additionally extracted. Input material: peripheral blood. The receptors originated from a man aged 40-49 years with primary liver carcinoma and hepatitis B virus infection.

This clonotype was detected once. This chain uses TRBV12-3 or TRBV12-4 with TRBJ1-5; weak D call: TRBD1 (6 bases). The CDR3 is 15 amino acids. V was cut by 7 bases and J by 7 bases, with 20 bases left in between. CDR3 in DNA: TGTGCCAGCATACGGGGACCGTACAGGGAGCAGCCCCAGCATTTT. Translated: CASIRGPYREQPQHF.

Of note for this clonotype: A read error may explain this, as a much larger clone is one base away. CDR3 nucleotides: TGTGCCAGCAATTGGCGGGACCTGTGGAGAGGCACCATATATTTT. This translates into CASNWRDLWRGTIYF. The V call is TRBV6-2 or TRBV6-3, the J call TRBJ1-3; possible D gene TRBD1, 5 bases. Germline V CDR1 and CDR2: MNHEY, SVGEGT. Trimming took 7 bases from V and 9 from J, leaving 22 bases between them. CDR3 length: 15 amino acids.

With regard to this clonotype: A junction boundary mismatches the germline segment, possibly from a read error. The V gene is TRBV30, the J gene TRBJ1-4; no clear D. The CDR3 spans 13 residues. CDR1 and CDR2 from the germline V gene are GTSNPN and SVGIG (reference sequence). The chain's CDR3 is CTWSGRADEKLFF. The CDR3 nucleotides are TGTACCTGGAGTGGGAGAGCGGATGAAAAACTGTTTTTT.

A remark on this clonotype: This may stem from a read error, because a much larger clone lies one nucleotide away. This is likely a read error, given that the CDR3 carries no conserved phenylalanine or tryptophan at its end. The chain is built from TRBV5-1 and TRBJ2-3, with 8 bases lining up with TRBD2. The CDR3 extends over 17 amino acids. Germline V gene data show CDR1 as SGHRS and CDR2 as YFSETQ. The V gene end was trimmed by 4 bases and the J gene end by 1 base; junction bases not matched to a gene: 11. For the CDR3, the DNA is TGCGCCAGCAGCCCCGAGCCGGGACTAGTGGGCACAGATACGCAGTATCTT. Its protein product is CASSPEPGLVGTDTQYL.

This clonotype came up once. As the CDR3 is not closed by the conserved phenylalanine or tryptophan, this likely results from a read error. This chain connects TRBV12-3 or TRBV12-4 to TRBJ2-3; D may be TRBD2 (7 bases). The CDR3 has 14 residues. The V gene lost 3 bases and the J gene lost 2 bases, with 9 bases spanning the gap. The CDR3 region has the DNA TGTGCCAGCAGTTTCGCGGGGGCCACAGATACGCAGTATTTA. Its protein product is CASSFAGATDTQYL.